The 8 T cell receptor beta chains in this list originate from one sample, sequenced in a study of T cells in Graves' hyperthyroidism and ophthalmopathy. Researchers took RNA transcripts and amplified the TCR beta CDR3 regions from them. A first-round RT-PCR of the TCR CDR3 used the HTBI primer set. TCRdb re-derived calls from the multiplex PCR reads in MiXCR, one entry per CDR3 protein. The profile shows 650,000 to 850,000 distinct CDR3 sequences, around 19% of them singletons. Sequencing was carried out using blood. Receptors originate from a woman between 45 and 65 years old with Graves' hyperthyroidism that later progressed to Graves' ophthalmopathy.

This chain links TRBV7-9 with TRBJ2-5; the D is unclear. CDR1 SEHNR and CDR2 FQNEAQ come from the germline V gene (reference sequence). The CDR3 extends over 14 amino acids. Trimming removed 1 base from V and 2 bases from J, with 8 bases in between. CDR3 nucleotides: TGTGCCAGCAGCTTAGTAGAGCCTCAAGAGACCCAGTACTTC. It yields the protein CASSLVEPQETQYF.

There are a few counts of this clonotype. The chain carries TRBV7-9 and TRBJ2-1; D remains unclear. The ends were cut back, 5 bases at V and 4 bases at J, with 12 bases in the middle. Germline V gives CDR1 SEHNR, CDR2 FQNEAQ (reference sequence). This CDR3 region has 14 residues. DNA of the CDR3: TGTGCCAGCAGCCAAGCAACAGATTACAATGAGCAGTTCTTC. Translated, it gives CASSQATDYNEQFF.

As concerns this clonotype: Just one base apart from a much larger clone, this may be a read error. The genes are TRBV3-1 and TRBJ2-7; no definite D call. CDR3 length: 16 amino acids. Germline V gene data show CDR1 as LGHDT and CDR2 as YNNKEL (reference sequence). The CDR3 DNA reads TGTGCCAGCGGCCAAGATTTCGGACCGTCCTCCTACGAGCAGTACTTC. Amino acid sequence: CASGQDFGPSSYEQYF.

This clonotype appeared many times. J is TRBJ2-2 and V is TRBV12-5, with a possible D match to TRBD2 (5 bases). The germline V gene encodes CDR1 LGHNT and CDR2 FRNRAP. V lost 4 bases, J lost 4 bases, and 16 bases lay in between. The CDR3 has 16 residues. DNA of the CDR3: TGTGCTAGTGGTTCCGATGTCAGGCTAGCCACCGGGGAGCTGTTTTTT. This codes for CASGSDVRLATGELFF.

CDR3 residues: CASSLYAGTYEQYF. In nucleotides, the CDR3 is TGTGCCAGCAGTTTATATGCAGGGACCTACGAGCAGTACTTC. The genes are TRBV27 and TRBJ2-7; TRBD1 might be the D (5 bases). Trimming cost V 1 base and J 2 bases, with 9 bases left between them. This CDR3 comprises 14 residues. Germline V lookup: CDR1 MNHEY, CDR2 SMNVEV (reference sequence).

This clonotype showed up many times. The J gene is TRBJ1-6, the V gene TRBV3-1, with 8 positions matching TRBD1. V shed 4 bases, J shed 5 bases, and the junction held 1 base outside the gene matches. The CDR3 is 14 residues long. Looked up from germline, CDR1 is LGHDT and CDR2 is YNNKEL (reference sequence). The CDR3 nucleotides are TGTGCCAGCAGCCCGGGACAGGATAATTCACCCCTCCACTTT. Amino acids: CASSPGQDNSPLHF.

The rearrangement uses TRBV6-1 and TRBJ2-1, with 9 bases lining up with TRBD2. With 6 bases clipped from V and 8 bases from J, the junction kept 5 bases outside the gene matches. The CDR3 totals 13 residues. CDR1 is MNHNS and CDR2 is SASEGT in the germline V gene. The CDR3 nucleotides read TGTGCCAGCAGCAGCGGGGGGATCGATGAGCAGTTCTTC. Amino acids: CASSSGGIDEQFF.

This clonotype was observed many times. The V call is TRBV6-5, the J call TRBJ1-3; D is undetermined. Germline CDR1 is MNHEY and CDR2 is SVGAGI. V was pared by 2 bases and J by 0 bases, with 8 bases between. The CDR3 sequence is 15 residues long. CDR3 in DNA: TGTGCCAGCAGTTACGTGTCAGCCTCTGGAAACACCATATATTTT. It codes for CASSYVSASGNTIYF.